The 5 T cell receptor beta chains below were found in one sample sequenced in a study of T-cell reconstitution after alpha-beta-depleted transplantation in children. During its preparation, the TCRbeta library received unique molecular identifiers. TCRdb processed the PCR reads anew with MiXCR; each CDR3 protein has one entry. This sample has over 400,000 distinct CDR3 sequences; roughly an eighth occur once, and the top ten carry 5% to 6%. The sequencing here drew on PBMCs from the stem cell graft donor, taken from the stem cell graft. These receptors came from a human donor who donated a stem cell graft to a child with combined immunodeficiency.

The rearrangement links TRBV3-1 to TRBJ2-2, with 10 positions matching TRBD1. Unmatched junction bases numbered 8, after V lost 4 bases and J lost 6 bases. Germline CDR1 and CDR2: LGHDT and YNNKEL (reference sequence). CDR3 length: 16 amino acids. The CDR3 sequence: CASSLWTGGIAGELFF. CDR3 nucleotides: TGTGCCAGCAGCCTCTGGACAGGGGGTATCGCCGGGGAGCTGTTTTTT.

V gene TRBV7-2 combines with J gene TRBJ2-3; TRBD2 matches 8 bases. The length of the CDR3 is 16 residues. The trim removed 1 base at V and 2 bases at J, leaving 5 bases unmatched. The germline V gene encodes CDR1 SGHTA and CDR2 FQGNSA. The CDR3 loop is CASSLGGGRFTDTQYF. The CDR3 DNA sequence: TGTGCCAGCAGCTTAGGTGGCGGGAGGTTCACAGATACGCAGTATTTT.

The chain joins TRBV15 to TRBJ2-5, with D perhaps matching TRBD2 (7 bases). Germline V gene data show CDR1 as LNHNV and CDR2 as YYDKDF (reference sequence). The CDR3 extends over 14 amino acids. Trimming pared 4 bases from V and 3 bases from J, leaving 12 bases between. The CDR3 protein is CATSTGEGEETQYF. CDR3 bases: TGTGCCACCAGCACAGGGGAGGGCGAAGAGACCCAGTACTTC. Variable domain in full (rest from reference TRBV15 and TRBJ2-5): DAMVIQNPRYQVTQFGKPVTLSCSQTLNHNVMYWYQQKSSQAPKLLFHYYDKDFNNEADTPDNFQSRRPNTSFCFLDIRSPGLGDTAMYLCATSTGEGEETQYFGPGTRLLVL.

This clonotype was seen many times. The chain is built from TRBV20-1 and TRBJ1-1; D possibly corresponds to TRBD1 (5 bases). This CDR3 comprises 13 residues. Germline V gene lookup returns CDR1 DFQATT and CDR2 SNEGSKA (reference sequence). Trimming pared 0 bases from V and 3 bases from J, leaving 8 bases between. CDR3 sequence: CSAREGGDTEAFF. The CDR3 region has the DNA TGCAGTGCTAGAGAAGGAGGGGACACTGAAGCTTTCTTT.

J is TRBJ2-3 and V is TRBV20-1; 8 nucleotides match TRBD2. The CDR3 totals 20 residues. Germline V gene sequence: CDR1 DFQATT, CDR2 SNEGSKA (reference sequence). The V segment lost 5 bases and the J segment 0 bases; nucleotides outside the gene matches: 22. The CDR3 is CSAAPGYMGGLAASTDTQYF. CDR3 DNA sequence: TGCAGTGCTGCTCCTGGCTATATGGGCGGACTAGCAGCAAGCACAGATACGCAGTATTTT.